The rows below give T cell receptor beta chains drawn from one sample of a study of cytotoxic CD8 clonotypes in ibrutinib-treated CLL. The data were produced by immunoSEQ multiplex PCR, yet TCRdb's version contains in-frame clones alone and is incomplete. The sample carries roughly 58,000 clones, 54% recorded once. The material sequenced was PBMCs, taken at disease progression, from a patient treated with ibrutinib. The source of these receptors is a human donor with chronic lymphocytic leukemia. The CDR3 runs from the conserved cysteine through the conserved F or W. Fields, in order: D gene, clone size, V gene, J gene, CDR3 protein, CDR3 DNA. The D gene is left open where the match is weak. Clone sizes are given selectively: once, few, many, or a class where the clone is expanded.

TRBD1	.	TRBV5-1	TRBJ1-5	CASSEGQEDNQPQHF	TGCGCCAGCAGCGAAGGACAGGAGGACAATCAGCCCCAGCATTTT
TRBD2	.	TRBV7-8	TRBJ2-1	CASSLGAGPYNEQFF	TGTGCCAGCAGCTTAGGAGCGGGACCGTACAATGAGCAGTTCTTC
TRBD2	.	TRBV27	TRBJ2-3	CASSILGTSGKRTDTQYF	TGTGCCAGCAGTATACTCGGGACTAGCGGTAAAAGGACAGATACGCAGTATTTT
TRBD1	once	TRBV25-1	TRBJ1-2	CASSRPFGQGNYGYTF	TGTGCCAGCAGCCGACCCTTCGGACAGGGAAACTATGGCTACACCTTC
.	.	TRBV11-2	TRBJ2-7	CASSPLVSLEQYF	TGTGCCAGCAGCCCACTGGTAAGCTTGGAGCAGTACTTC
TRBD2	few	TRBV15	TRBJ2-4	CATSRESKRAGLAGENIQYF	TGTGCCACCAGCAGAGAAAGTAAACGGGCGGGACTAGCGGGAGAAAACATTCAGTACTTC
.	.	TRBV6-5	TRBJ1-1	CASAHLEPNTEAFF	TGTGCCAGCGCGCATTTGGAGCCGAACACTGAAGCTTTCTTT
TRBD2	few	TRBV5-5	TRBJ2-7	CASRQGTSGTYEQYF	TGTGCCAGCAGACAAGGGACTAGCGGAACCTACGAGCAGTACTTC
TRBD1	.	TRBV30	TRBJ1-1	CAWSPGDREAFF	TGTGCCTGGAGTCCAGGGGACAGGGAAGCTTTCTTT
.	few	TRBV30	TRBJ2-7	CACQWGVHYEQYF	TGTGCCTGCCAGTGGGGGGTGCACTACGAGCAGTACTTC
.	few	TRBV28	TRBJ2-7	CASSFGQSLEQYF	TGTGCCAGCAGTTTCGGGCAATCGTTAGAGCAGTACTTC
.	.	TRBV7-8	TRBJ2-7	CASSSGLGPYEQYF	TGTGCCAGCAGCTCGGGACTCGGTCCCTACGAGCAGTACTTC
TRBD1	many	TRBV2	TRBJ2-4	CASSGTGGDFQYF	TGTGCCAGCAGTGGGACAGGGGGGGATTTTCAGTACTTC
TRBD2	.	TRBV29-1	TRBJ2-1	CSVAGGQDNEQFF	TGCAGCGTTGCGGGAGGGCAGGACAATGAGCAGTTCTTC
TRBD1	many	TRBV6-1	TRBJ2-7	CASSDRGSSYEQYF	TGTGCCAGCAGTGACAGGGGGAGCTCCTACGAGCAGTACTTC
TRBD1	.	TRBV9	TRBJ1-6	CASSATGNSPLHF	TGTGCCAGCAGCGCGACAGGGAATTCACCCCTCCACTTT